Following are 20 T cell receptor beta chains from one sample sequenced in a study of T-cell memory formation after mild COVID-19. In TCRdb, the 5' RACE reads were re-called with MiXCR into one record per CDR3 protein. Of a few hundred thousand distinct CDR3 sequences listed, approximately 10% are singletons. Sequenced material: PBMCs or a T cell subset sorted from them (not recorded which). Receptors were obtained from a young man who had mild COVID-19 (a few samples of this study predate the infection). Cell type and time point are not known.

This clonotype appeared a few times. The rearrangement uses TRBV7-9 and TRBJ1-1; D remains unclear. V lost 5 bases, J lost 5 bases, and 15 bases lay in between. The CDR3 runs 14 residues. Germline assignment: CDR1 SEHNR and CDR2 FQNEAQ (reference sequence). The CDR3, as DNA: TGTGCCAGCAGCCGAGCAAGTGAGAGGACTGAAGCTTTCTTT. Residues: CASSRASERTEAFF. Full variable domain (remainder filled in from reference TRBV7-9 and TRBJ1-1): DTGVSQNPRHKITKRGQNVTFRCDPISEHNRLYWYRQTLGQGPEFLTYFQNEAQLEKSRLLSDRFSAERPKGSFSTLEIQRTEQGDSAMYLCASSRASERTEAFFGQGTRLTVV.

V gene TRBV27 combines with J gene TRBJ2-5; 15 nucleotides match TRBD2. CDR3 size: 16 residues. The junction had 5 bases not matched to a gene; V was cut back by 5 bases and J by 4 bases. Germline V CDR1 and CDR2: MNHEY, SMNVEV (reference sequence). The CDR3 loop is CASSIGTSGGRETQYF. CDR3 bases: TGTGCCAGCAGTATAGGGACTAGCGGGGGGAGAGAGACCCAGTACTTC.

This chain uses TRBV28 with TRBJ2-3; weak D call: TRBD2 (5 bases). Deletions cut 7 bases from V and 1 base from J, with 6 bases between. The CDR3 totals 12 residues. Per germline, CDR1 MDHEN and CDR2 SYDVKM. The CDR3 region is CASMEGTDTQYF. CDR3 DNA sequence: TGTGCCAGCATGGAGGGCACAGATACGCAGTATTTT.

The chain is built from TRBV4-3 and TRBJ2-7; the D is unclear. This CDR3 is 13 amino acids long. CDR1 is LGHNA, CDR2 YSLEER, per germline. V was clipped by 4 bases and J by 3 bases, with 10 bases between them. CDR3 residues: CASSPRIGYEQYF. Written as DNA, the CDR3 is TGCGCCAGCAGCCCTCGGATAGGCTACGAGCAGTACTTC.

At least ten counts were recorded for this clonotype. The rearrangement uses TRBV7-2 and TRBJ1-2, with D perhaps matching TRBD1 (6 bases). CDR1 SGHTA and CDR2 FQGNSA come from the germline V gene. The CDR3 totals 14 residues. Trimming removed 5 bases at V and 2 bases at J, with 12 bases between. The CDR3 region is CASSRNQGNYGYTF. DNA of the CDR3: TGTGCCAGCAGCAGAAACCAGGGGAACTATGGCTACACCTTC.

V is TRBV4-2 and J is TRBJ2-2; possibly TRBD1 for D (6 bases). This CDR3 is built from 17 residues. CDR1 and CDR2 from the germline V gene are LGHNA and YNFKEQ. Deletions cut 0 bases from V and 1 base from J, with 12 bases between. The DNA of the CDR3 is TGTGCCAGCAGCCAAGATCAGGGGACGGGGAACACCGGGGAGCTGTTTTTT. This translates into CASSQDQGTGNTGELFF.

This clonotype was observed many times. The chain carries TRBV5-1 and TRBJ1-1; 8 bases fit TRBD1. This CDR3 is 15 amino acids long. Germline V gene sequence: CDR1 SGHRS, CDR2 YFSETQ. With V trimmed by 4 bases and J by 1 base, 6 bases remained unmatched. CDR3 nucleotide sequence: TGCGCCAGCAGCCTGGGGGACAGGAGGAACACTGAAGCTTTCTTT. Translated, it gives CASSLGDRRNTEAFF.

The J gene is TRBJ2-1, the V gene TRBV7-9; 13 bases fit TRBD2. Germline V gene data show CDR1 as SEHNR and CDR2 as FQNEAQ (reference sequence). The CDR3 spans 15 residues. V lost 5 bases and J lost 9; bases outside the gene matches: 7. The CDR3: CASSTTSGGATEQFF. For the CDR3, the DNA is TGTGCCAGCAGCACCACTAGCGGGGGGGCCACTGAGCAGTTCTTC.

The V gene is TRBV5-1, the J gene TRBJ2-4; no firm D call. Germline V gene sequence: CDR1 SGHRS, CDR2 YFSETQ. This CDR3 is built from 12 residues. The V gene lost 0 bases and the J gene lost 8 bases, with 6 bases spanning the gap. The CDR3 loop is CASSLVRDIQYF. The CDR3 DNA sequence: TGCGCCAGCAGCTTGGTAAGGGACATTCAGTACTTC.

This rearrangement joins TRBV5-1 to TRBJ2-3, with 7 bases fitting TRBD1. Per the germline V gene, CDR1 is SGHRS and CDR2 is YFSETQ. This CDR3 spans 14 amino acids. Losses at the gene ends were 4 bases for V and 6 bases for J; bases not matched to a gene: 8. The CDR3 here is CASSPDRIWDTQYF. DNA of the CDR3: TGCGCCAGCAGCCCGGACAGGATATGGGATACGCAGTATTTT.

This clonotype has just a few counts. The chain recombines TRBV12-3 or TRBV12-4 with TRBJ2-5; tentative D call: TRBD2 (7 bases). V was shortened by 6 bases and J by 5 bases, with 10 bases between the two germline ends. The CDR3 is made up of 12 amino acids. DNA of the CDR3: TGTGCCAGCAGGCGGGGGCACGAGACCCAGTACTTC. Protein product: CASRRGHETQYF.

This clonotype was found many times. V usage is TRBV5-5 and J usage is TRBJ2-7, with TRBD1 matching over 10 bases. Germline CDR1 and CDR2: SGHKS and YYEKEE (reference sequence). Trimming took 4 bases from V and 2 from J; bases not matched to a gene: 3. The CDR3 sequence is 14 residues long. As DNA, the CDR3 is TGTGCCAGCAGCCTGGGGACAGGGGCCTACGAGCAGTACTTC. Translated: CASSLGTGAYEQYF.

This clonotype showed up just a few times. This chain joins TRBV7-2 and TRBJ1-2, with 8 bases lining up with TRBD1. In germline, CDR1 is SGHTA, CDR2 FQGNSA. This CDR3 contains 15 residues. The ends lost 0 bases at V and 8 bases at J; junction bases unmatched: 8. CDR3 sequence reads: CASSLAWQGAGGYTF. CDR3 in DNA: TGTGCCAGCAGCTTAGCATGGCAGGGGGCGGGGGGCTACACCTTC.

The gene calls are TRBV9 and TRBJ2-5, with TRBD2 matching over 7 bases. Germline values: CDR1 SGDLS, CDR2 YYNGEE. CDR3 length: 14 residues. V lost 4 bases and J lost 7; bases outside the gene matches: 10. The CDR3 loop reads CASSPRILAATQYF. The CDR3 nucleotides are TGTGCCAGCAGCCCAAGAATTCTAGCGGCGACCCAGTACTTC.

The chain carries TRBV5-1 and TRBJ2-3, with D tentatively TRBD1 or TRBD2 (5 bases each). The CDR3 extends over 15 amino acids. The germline gives CDR1 SGHRS, CDR2 YFSETQ. Trimming removed 6 bases from V and 0 bases from J, with 14 bases in between. The CDR3 loop reads CASIPGRMSTDTQYF. The CDR3 nucleotides are TGCGCCAGCATCCCGGGACGGATGAGCACAGATACGCAGTATTTT.

The chain recombines TRBV3-1 with TRBJ2-2; TRBD2 agrees at 14 bases. The CDR3 runs 17 residues. Germline lookup yields CDR1 LGHDT and CDR2 YNNKEL (reference sequence). The V and J ends lost 5 bases and 7 bases, in that order; junction bases with no gene match: 9. This CDR3 reads CASSDRLAGGPVGELFF. DNA for the CDR3: TGTGCCAGCAGCGATCGACTAGCGGGGGGGCCGGTCGGGGAGCTGTTTTTT.

This clonotype was recorded many times. The CDR3 DNA reads as TGTGCCAGCAGCCCACTAGGCCAAGAGACCCAGTACTTC. The encoded protein is CASSPLGQETQYF. The chain combines TRBV6-2 or TRBV6-3 with TRBJ2-5; a possible D gene is TRBD2 (5 bases). There are 13 residues in the CDR3. The germline V and J ends were trimmed by 6 bases and 1 base, with 9 bases remaining between them. Germline loops: CDR1 MNHEY, CDR2 SVGEGT.

This clonotype was seen repeatedly, ten times or more. The genes are TRBV7-3 and TRBJ2-5, with a weak D call TRBD2 (6 bases). The CDR3 covers 14 residues. V was shortened by 5 bases and J by 5 bases, with 15 bases between the two germline ends. The germline V gene encodes CDR1 SGHTA and CDR2 FQGTGA. For the CDR3, the DNA is TGTGCCAGCAGCCCCTTTGGGGCGGGGGAGACCCAGTACTTC. Protein product: CASSPFGAGETQYF.

This clonotype was detected a few times. V gene TRBV28 combines with J gene TRBJ2-3; D is ambiguous. Germline values: CDR1 MDHEN, CDR2 SYDVKM. The CDR3 spans 16 residues. The V end lost 6 bases, the J end lost 6 bases, and 22 bases lay between the germline ends. The CDR3 protein is CASSSSGRDAADTQYF. The CDR3 DNA is TGTGCCAGCAGCTCTTCCGGTCGAGACGCGGCCGATACGCAGTATTTT.

In its sample, this clonotype was seen a few times. The chain is built from TRBV24-1 and TRBJ2-2; either TRBD1 or TRBD2 may fit D (6 bases each). The CDR3 sequence is 14 residues long. CDR1 and CDR2 (germline): KGHDR, SFDVKD. Between the trimmed V and J ends, which lost 5 bases and 4 bases, there was a span of 10 bases. In nucleotides, the CDR3 is TGTGCCACCAGTGGGGGGGCCCGCACCGGGGAGCTGTTTTTT. Its translation: CATSGGARTGELFF.